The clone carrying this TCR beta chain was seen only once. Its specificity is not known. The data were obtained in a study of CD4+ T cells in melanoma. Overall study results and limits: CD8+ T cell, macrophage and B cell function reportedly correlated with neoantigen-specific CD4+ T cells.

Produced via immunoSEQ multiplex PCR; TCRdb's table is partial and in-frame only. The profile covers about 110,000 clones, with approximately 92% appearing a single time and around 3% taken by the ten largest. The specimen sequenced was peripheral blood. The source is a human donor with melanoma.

CDR3 amino acids: CASSRQGAEGETQYF. CDR3 nucleotides: TGTGCCAGTAGCAGACAGGGGGCCGAGGGAGAGACCCAGTACTTC. The chain is built from TRBV19 and TRBJ2-5, with TRBD1 matching 10 bases. In germline, CDR1 is LNHDA, CDR2 SQIVND (reference sequence). Trimming cost V 6 bases and J 4 bases; bases outside gene matches: 8. The CDR3 has 15 residues.